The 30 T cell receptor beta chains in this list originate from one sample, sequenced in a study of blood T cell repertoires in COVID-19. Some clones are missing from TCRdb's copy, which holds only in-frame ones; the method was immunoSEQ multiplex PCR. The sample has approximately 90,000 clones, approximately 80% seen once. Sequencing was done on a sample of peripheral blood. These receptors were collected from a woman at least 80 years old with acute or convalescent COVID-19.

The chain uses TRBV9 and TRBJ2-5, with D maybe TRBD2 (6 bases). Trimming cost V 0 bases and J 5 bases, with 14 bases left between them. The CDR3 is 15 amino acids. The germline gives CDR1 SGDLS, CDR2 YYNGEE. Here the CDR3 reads CASSVGLGRRETQYF. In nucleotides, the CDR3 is TGTGCCAGCAGCGTAGGGCTAGGGAGGCGTGAGACCCAGTACTTC.

The CDR3 DNA is TGTGCCAGCAGCTTAGCTGGGGGGGTTGTCCGCTCGAATTCACCCCTCCACTTT. This sequence encodes CASSLAGGVVRSNSPLHF. The V call is TRBV7-6, the J call TRBJ1-6; D might be TRBD1 (5 bases). The CDR3 is 18 amino acids. V lost 0 bases to trimming and J lost 7 bases, with 19 bases between them. Germline V gives CDR1 SGHVS, CDR2 FNYEAQ.

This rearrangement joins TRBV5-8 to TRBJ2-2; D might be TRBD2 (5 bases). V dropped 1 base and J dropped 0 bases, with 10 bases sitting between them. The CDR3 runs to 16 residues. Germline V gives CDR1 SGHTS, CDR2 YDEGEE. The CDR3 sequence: CASSLMRGPNTGELFF. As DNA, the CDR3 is TGTGCCAGCAGCTTGATGCGCGGGCCGAACACCGGGGAGCTGTTTTTT.

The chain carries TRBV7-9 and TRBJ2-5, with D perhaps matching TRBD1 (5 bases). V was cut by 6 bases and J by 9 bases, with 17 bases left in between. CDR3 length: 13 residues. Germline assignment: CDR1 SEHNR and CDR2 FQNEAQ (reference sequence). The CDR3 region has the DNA TGTGCCAGCAGTATGGCAGGGTTAGGGGCCCAGTACTTC. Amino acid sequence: CASSMAGLGAQYF. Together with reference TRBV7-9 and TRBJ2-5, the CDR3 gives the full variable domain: DTGVSQNPRHKITKRGQNVTFRCDPISEHNRLYWYRQTLGQGPEFLTYFQNEAQLEKSRLLSDRFSAERPKGSFSTLEIQRTEQGDSAMYLCASSMAGLGAQYFGPGTRLLVL.

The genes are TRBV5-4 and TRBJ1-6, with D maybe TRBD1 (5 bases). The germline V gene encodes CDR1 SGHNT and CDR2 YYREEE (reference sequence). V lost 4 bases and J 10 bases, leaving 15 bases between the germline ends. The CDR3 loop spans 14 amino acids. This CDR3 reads CASSLDRWGSPLHF. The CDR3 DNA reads TGTGCCAGCAGCCTGGACCGTTGGGGCTCACCCCTCCACTTT.

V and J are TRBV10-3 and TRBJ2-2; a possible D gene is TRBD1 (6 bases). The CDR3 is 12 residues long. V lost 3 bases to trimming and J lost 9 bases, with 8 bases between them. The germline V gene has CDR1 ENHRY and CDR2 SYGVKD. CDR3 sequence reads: CAISEGTRELFF. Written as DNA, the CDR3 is TGTGCCATCAGTGAAGGGACAAGGGAGCTGTTTTTT.

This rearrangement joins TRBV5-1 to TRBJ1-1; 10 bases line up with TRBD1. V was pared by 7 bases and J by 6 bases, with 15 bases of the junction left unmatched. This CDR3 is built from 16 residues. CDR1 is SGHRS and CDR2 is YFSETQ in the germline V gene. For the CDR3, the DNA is TGCGCCAGCCGCCGGGACAGGGGCCTTGTTGAGGCTGAAGCTTTCTTT. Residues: CASRRDRGLVEAEAFF.

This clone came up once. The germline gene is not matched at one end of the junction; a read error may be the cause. This chain's CDR3 is CAVSVSSNYGYTF. The CDR3 DNA sequence: TGCGCGGTTTCCGTGAGTTCTAACTATGGCTACACCTTC. The chain couples TRBV7-9 to TRBJ1-2; D gene unclear. This CDR3 spans 13 amino acids. Germline V gives CDR1 SEHNR, CDR2 FQNEAQ (reference sequence). The complete variable domain, with remaining parts taken from reference TRBV7-9 and TRBJ1-2, reads DTGVSQNPRHKITKRGQNVTFRCDPISEHNRLYWYRQTLGQGPEFLTYFQNEAQLEKSRLLSDRFSAERPKGSFSTLEIQRTEQGDSAMYLCAVSVSSNYGYTFGSGTRLTVV.

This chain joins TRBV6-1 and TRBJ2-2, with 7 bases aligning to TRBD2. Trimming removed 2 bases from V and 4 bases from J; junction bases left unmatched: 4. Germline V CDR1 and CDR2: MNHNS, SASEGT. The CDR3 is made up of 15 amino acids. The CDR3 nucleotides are TGTGCCAGCAGTGAAACGGGGAGGGGCACCGGGGAGCTGTTTTTT. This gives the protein CASSETGRGTGELFF.

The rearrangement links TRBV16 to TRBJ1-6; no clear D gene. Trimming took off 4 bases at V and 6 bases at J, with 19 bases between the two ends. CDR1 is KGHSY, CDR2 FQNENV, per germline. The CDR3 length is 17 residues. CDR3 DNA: TGTGCCAGCAGCCGGACCGGAACCGGGGTTAGTAATTCACCCCTCCACTTT. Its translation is CASSRTGTGVSNSPLHF.

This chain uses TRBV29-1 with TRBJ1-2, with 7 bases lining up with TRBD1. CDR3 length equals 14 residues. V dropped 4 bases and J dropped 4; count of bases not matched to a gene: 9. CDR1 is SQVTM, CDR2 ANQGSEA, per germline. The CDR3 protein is CSVVEFGTAYGYTF. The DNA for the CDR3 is TGCAGCGTTGTTGAGTTTGGGACAGCCTATGGCTACACCTTC.

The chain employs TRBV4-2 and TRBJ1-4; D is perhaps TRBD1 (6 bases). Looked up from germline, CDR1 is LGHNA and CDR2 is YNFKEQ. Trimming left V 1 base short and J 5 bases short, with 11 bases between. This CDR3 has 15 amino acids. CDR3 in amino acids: CASSQVGTLNEKLFF. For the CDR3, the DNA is TGTGCCAGCAGCCAAGTAGGGACACTGAATGAAAAACTGTTTTTT.

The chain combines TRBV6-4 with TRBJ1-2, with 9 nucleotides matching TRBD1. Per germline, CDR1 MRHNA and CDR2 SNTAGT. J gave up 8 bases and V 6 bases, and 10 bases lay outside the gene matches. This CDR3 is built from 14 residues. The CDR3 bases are TGTGCCAGCAGCGAACAGGGGGCTATCGGAGGCTACACCTTC. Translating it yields CASSEQGAIGGYTF.

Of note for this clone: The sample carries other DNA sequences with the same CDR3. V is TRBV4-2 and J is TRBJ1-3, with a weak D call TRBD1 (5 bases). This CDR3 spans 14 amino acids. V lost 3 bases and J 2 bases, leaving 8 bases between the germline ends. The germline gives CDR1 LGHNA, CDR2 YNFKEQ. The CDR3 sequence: CASSQGQTGNTIYF. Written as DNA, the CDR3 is TGTGCCAGCAGCCAGGGGCAGACTGGAAACACCATATATTTT.

DNA of the CDR3: TGTGCCAGCAGCGGACGACAGGGAGTCACCGGGGAGCTGTTTTTT. Translated, it gives CASSGRQGVTGELFF. The chain joins TRBV5-4 to TRBJ2-2; 7 nucleotides match TRBD1. Trimming at V came to 4 bases and at J to 4 bases, leaving 7 bases not matched to a gene. CDR1 and CDR2 (germline): SGHNT, YYREEE (reference sequence). This CDR3 contains 15 residues.

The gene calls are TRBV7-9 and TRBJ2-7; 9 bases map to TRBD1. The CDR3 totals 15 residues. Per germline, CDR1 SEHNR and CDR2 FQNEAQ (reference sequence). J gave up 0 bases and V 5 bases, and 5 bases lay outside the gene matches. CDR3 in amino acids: CASSVRQGGSYEQYF. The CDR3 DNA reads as TGTGCCAGCAGCGTCCGACAGGGGGGCTCCTACGAGCAGTACTTC.

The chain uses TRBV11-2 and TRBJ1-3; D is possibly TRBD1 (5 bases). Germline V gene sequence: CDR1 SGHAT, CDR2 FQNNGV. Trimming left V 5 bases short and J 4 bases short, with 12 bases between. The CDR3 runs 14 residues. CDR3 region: CASSARVDGNTIYF. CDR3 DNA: TGTGCCAGCAGCGCCAGGGTAGACGGAAACACCATATATTTT.

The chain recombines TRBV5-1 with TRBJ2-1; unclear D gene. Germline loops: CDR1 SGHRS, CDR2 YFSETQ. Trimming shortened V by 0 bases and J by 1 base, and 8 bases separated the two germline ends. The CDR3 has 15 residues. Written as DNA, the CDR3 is TGCGCCAGCAGCTTGGTAGCCGCGTCCTACAATGAGCAGTTCTTC. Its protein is CASSLVAASYNEQFF.

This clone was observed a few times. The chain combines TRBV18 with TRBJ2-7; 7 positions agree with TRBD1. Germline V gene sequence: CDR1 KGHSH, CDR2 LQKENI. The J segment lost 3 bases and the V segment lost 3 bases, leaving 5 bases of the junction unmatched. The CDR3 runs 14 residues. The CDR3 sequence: CASSPQGDGYEQYF. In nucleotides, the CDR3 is TGTGCCAGCTCACCTCAGGGGGACGGCTACGAGCAGTACTTC.

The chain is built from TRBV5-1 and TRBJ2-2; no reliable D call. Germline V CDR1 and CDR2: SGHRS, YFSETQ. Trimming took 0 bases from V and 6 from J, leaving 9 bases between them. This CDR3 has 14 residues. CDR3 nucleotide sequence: TGCGCCAGCAGCTTGGCTAGTGAAGCCGGGGAGCTGTTTTTT. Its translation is CASSLASEAGELFF.

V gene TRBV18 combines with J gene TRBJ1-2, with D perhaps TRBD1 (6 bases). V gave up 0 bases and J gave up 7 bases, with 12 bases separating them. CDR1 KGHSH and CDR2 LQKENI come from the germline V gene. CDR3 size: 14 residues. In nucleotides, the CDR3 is TGTGCCAGCTCACCACCCGGAGCAGGGGCTGGCTACACCTTC. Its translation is CASSPPGAGAGYTF.

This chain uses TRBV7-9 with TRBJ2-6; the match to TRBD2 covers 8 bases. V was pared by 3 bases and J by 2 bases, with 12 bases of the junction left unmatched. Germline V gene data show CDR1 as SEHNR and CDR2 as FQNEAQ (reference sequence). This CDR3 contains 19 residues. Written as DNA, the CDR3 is TGTGCCAGCAGCTTCGTTATGGTGGTAGCGGGAACTGGGGCCAACGTCCTGACTTTC. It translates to CASSFVMVVAGTGANVLTF.

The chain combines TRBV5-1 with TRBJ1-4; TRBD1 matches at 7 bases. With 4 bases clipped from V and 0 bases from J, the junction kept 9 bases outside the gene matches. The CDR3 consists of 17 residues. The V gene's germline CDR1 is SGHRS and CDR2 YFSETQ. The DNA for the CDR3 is TGCGCCAGCAGCCGGACAGGCCCCGCGGCAACTAATGAAAAACTGTTTTTT. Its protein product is CASSRTGPAATNEKLFF. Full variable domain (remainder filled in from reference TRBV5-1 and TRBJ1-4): KAGVTQTPRYLIKTRGQQVTLSCSPISGHRSVSWYQQTPGQGLQFLFEYFSETQRNKGNFPGRFSGRQFSNSRSEMNVSTLELGDSALYLCASSRTGPAATNEKLFFGSGTQLSVL.

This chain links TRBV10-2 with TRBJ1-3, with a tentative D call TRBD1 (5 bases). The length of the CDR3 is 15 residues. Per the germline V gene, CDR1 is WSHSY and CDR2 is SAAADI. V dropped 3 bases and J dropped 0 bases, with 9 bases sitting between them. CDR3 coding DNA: TGCGCCAGCAGTGAATTAGGGGCCTCTGGAAACACCATATATTTT. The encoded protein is CASSELGASGNTIYF.

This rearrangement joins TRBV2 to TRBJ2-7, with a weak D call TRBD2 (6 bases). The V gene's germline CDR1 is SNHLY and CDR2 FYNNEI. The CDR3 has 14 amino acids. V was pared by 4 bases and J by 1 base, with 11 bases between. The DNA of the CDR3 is TGTGCCAGCAGTGTTAGCGGAATTTCCTACGAGCAGTACTTC. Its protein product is CASSVSGISYEQYF.

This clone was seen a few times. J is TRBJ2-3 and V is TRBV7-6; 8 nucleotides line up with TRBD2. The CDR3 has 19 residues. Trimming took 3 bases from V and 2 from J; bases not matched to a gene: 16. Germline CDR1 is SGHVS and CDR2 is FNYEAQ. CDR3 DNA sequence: TGTGCCAGCAGCTTCCTCGGGAGGGCCACAGGGCAAGTCACAGATACGCAGTATTTT. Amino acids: CASSFLGRATGQVTDTQYF.

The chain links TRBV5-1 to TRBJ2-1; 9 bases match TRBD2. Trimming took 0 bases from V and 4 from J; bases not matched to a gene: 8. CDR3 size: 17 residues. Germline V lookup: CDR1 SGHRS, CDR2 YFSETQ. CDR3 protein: CASSLAGGSGSYNEQFF. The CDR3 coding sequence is TGCGCCAGCAGCTTGGCCGGGGGTAGCGGGAGTTACAATGAGCAGTTCTTC. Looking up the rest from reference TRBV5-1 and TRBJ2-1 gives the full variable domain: KAGVTQTPRYLIKTRGQQVTLSCSPISGHRSVSWYQQTPGQGLQFLFEYFSETQRNKGNFPGRFSGRQFSNSRSEMNVSTLELGDSALYLCASSLAGGSGSYNEQFFGPGTRLTVL.

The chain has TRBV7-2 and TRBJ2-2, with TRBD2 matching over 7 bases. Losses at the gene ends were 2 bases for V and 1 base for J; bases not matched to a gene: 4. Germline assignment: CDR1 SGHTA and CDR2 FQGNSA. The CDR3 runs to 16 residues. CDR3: CASSLNAGVNTGELFF. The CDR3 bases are TGTGCCAGCAGCTTAAATGCGGGGGTGAACACCGGGGAGCTGTTTTTT.

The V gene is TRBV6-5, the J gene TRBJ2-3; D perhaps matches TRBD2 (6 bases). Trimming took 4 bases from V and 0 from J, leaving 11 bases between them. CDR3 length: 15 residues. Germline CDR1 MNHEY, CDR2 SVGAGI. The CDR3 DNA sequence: TGTGCCAGCAGTTCCCTAGCGTGGAGCACAGATACGCAGTATTTT. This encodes CASSSLAWSTDTQYF.

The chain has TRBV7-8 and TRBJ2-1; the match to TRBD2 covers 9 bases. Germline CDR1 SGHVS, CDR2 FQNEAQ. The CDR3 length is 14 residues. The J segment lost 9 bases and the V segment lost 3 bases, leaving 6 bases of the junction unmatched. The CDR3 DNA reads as TGTGCCAGCAGCTTTCTGGCGGGGGGGCCTGAGCAGTTCTTC. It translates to CASSFLAGGPEQFF.